Listed below are T cell receptor beta chains from one sample, sequenced in a study of response to subunit inactivated influenza vaccine. TCRdb used MiXCR to reprocess the RT-PCR reads, holding one entry per CDR3 protein. Of around 750,000 distinct CDR3 sequences listed, 21% are singletons. The material sequenced was PBMCs from blood, taken less than 6 days after vaccination. These receptors came from a man in his fifties or sixties who received an inactivated influenza vaccine. Each CDR3 is given without its conserved first and last residue.

v_gene,j_gene,CDR3aa
TRBV14,TRBJ2-3,ASSQGLAETDTQY
TRBV2,TRBJ2-1,ASSVPGLNEQF
TRBV12-3/TRBV12-4,TRBJ2-3,ASSLGVTGDGADTQY
TRBV12-3/TRBV12-4,TRBJ2-3,ASSLARTGGNTQY
TRBV10-3,TRBJ2-1,AIRDRAYNEQF
TRBV4-3,TRBJ2-1,ASSGSWSSYNEQF
TRBV25-1,TRBJ1-2,ASSEVSDYGYT
TRBV7-2,TRBJ2-3,ARNPGLPGDTQY
TRBV6-1,TRBJ1-2,ATNRGPGYGYT
TRBV29-1,TRBJ2-1,SGEGGQGSDEQF
TRBV12-3/TRBV12-4,TRBJ2-1,ASSRTSRGTNEQF
TRBV5-1,TRBJ2-7,ASSLGEWYEQY
TRBV18,TRBJ2-3,ASSPRGRASDTQY
TRBV15,TRBJ2-7,ATSRAGTGGFYKQY
TRBV15,TRBJ1-1,ATSRAGGGKTEAF
TRBV20-1,TRBJ2-7,SGTGGEVYEQY
TRBV6-5,TRBJ2-7,ASSYSTRRPGEQY
TRBV3-1,TRBJ2-1,ASSPLVGGSYNEQF
TRBV24-1,TRBJ1-5,ASASGSSNQPQH
TRBV29-1,TRBJ2-7,SVEDQVQY
TRBV3-1,TRBJ2-1,ASSQAGPGTSGPAGGF
TRBV3-1,TRBJ2-1,ASSQAASGNEQF
TRBV12-3/TRBV12-4,TRBJ2-5,ASSSFRSGETQY
TRBV27,TRBJ2-3,ASSLIRGTDTQY
TRBV15,TRBJ1-1,ATSSVGQGPGTEAF
TRBV7-2,TRBJ2-3,ASSSTPHIASTDTQY
TRBV10-3,TRBJ1-2,AISESTGTGGGYT
TRBV4-3,TRBJ2-6,ASSQDRGQFSGANVLT
TRBV6-2/TRBV6-3,TRBJ1-1,ASSYSVTRGPSTEAF
TRBV20-1,TRBJ2-4,SAREPNRGPAKNIQY
TRBV4-2,TRBJ2-2,ASSQVSGINTGELF
TRBV25-1,TRBJ2-3,ASAPWGTSTDTQY
TRBV7-2,TRBJ2-7,ASSLVSVTRYEQY
TRBV27,TRBJ2-1,ASSLFGSGGTNEQF
TRBV7-2,TRBJ2-7,ASSPPGQGLGEQY
TRBV29-1,TRBJ2-2,SVEWTYTGELF
TRBV6-5,TRBJ2-7,ASSYSSGGRYEQY
TRBV27,TRBJ1-4,ASSPRTGNEKLF
TRBV20-1,TRBJ2-3,SARAGYVPDTQY
TRBV28,TRBJ2-1,ASSLGLAGLFEQF
TRBV6-5,TRBJ2-4,ASSYSGVPGNIQY
TRBV20-1,TRBJ2-3,SAPYSNTDTQY
TRBV4-3,TRBJ1-4,ASSRGQSTNEKLF
TRBV28,TRBJ1-4,ASRGRWLTNEKLF
TRBV24-1,TRBJ2-1,ATSDLLGNEQF
TRBV20-1,TRBJ2-7,SAITRTGESEQY
TRBV5-1,TRBJ2-1,ASSPGTRGLGHNEQF
TRBV5-1,TRBJ1-1,ASSLAQNTEAF
TRBV12-3/TRBV12-4,TRBJ2-4,ASSQDRAQAKNIQY
TRBV20-1,TRBJ1-2,SAPTGIRGGYT
TRBV20-1,TRBJ1-2,SARDQGQGKGYT